Listed here are 6 T cell receptor beta chains from one sample, sequenced in a study of blood T cell repertoires in COVID-19 (dated by TCRdb to 2020 to 2022). The library was produced with the immunoSEQ multiplex PCR assay. The table comes from immuneACCESS by way of TCRdb, which keeps in-frame sequences with V and J called. Part of the clones is missing from these tables; in studies checked, under half for an unresolved V gene and the rest for unknown reasons. The sample contains 75,000 to 95,000 clones, approximately 78% of them found a single time. Around 34% of the sample comes from the top ten. Sequences were obtained from peripheral blood. The receptors come from a man between 60 and 75 years old with COVID-19, enrolled during active disease.

The chain combines TRBV11-2 with TRBJ2-1; 8 nucleotides align to TRBD1. Trimming cost V 4 bases and J 4 bases; bases outside gene matches: 6. Germline values: CDR1 SGHAT, CDR2 FQNNGV. The CDR3 has 15 amino acids. This CDR3 is CASSSRQGTYNEQFF. DNA of the CDR3: TGTGCCAGCAGCTCTCGACAGGGGACTTACAATGAGCAGTTCTTC.

The chain carries TRBV6-1 and TRBJ1-1; D gene ambiguous. This CDR3 spans 13 amino acids. The germline V gene encodes CDR1 MNHNS and CDR2 SASEGT. V was clipped by 2 bases and J by 6 bases, with 10 bases between them. The CDR3 DNA sequence: TGTGCCAGCAGTGAAAACACAGTTTCTGAAGCTTTCTTT. It yields the protein CASSENTVSEAFF.

For this clone: A junction boundary mismatches the germline segment, possibly from a read error. V is TRBV7-7 and J is TRBJ2-1; 8 positions agree with TRBD1. The CDR3 is made up of 15 amino acids. Per germline, CDR1 SSHAT and CDR2 FNYEAQ (reference sequence). The chain's CDR3 is CASSFRDRPRDEQFF. CDR3 nucleotide sequence: TGTGCTAGCAGCTTCCGGGACAGGCCTCGTGATGAGCAGTTCTTC.

The chain links TRBV6-5 to TRBJ2-5; 8 bases map to TRBD2. The CDR3 has 14 amino acids. Germline trimming cut 5 bases from V and 7 bases from J; bases unmatched to any gene: 9. The germline V gene encodes CDR1 MNHEY and CDR2 SVGAGI. CDR3 sequence reads: CASSTTTSGGTQYF. In nucleotides, the CDR3 is TGTGCCAGCAGTACTACAACTAGCGGTGGGACCCAGTACTTC.

This clone was detected a few times. The chain recombines TRBV7-9 with TRBJ2-1; 7 bases line up with TRBD2. Germline values: CDR1 SEHNR, CDR2 FQNEAQ (reference sequence). The CDR3 spans 16 residues. V was pared by 4 bases and J by 3 bases, with 9 bases of the junction left unmatched. The CDR3 DNA reads TGTGCCAGCAGCTCCCCTGGGAGGGCAAACTACAATGAGCAGTTCTTC. The encoded protein is CASSSPGRANYNEQFF.

This chain joins TRBV5-6 and TRBJ2-5; 8 bases map to TRBD1. Germline-derived CDR1 and CDR2 are SGHDT and YYEEEE. CDR3 length: 14 residues. V lost 7 bases, J lost 4 bases, and 9 bases stayed unmatched. CDR3 sequence (DNA): TGTGCCAGCGGAAGGACAGGGATAGGAGAGACCCAGTACTTC. Its protein is CASGRTGIGETQYF.